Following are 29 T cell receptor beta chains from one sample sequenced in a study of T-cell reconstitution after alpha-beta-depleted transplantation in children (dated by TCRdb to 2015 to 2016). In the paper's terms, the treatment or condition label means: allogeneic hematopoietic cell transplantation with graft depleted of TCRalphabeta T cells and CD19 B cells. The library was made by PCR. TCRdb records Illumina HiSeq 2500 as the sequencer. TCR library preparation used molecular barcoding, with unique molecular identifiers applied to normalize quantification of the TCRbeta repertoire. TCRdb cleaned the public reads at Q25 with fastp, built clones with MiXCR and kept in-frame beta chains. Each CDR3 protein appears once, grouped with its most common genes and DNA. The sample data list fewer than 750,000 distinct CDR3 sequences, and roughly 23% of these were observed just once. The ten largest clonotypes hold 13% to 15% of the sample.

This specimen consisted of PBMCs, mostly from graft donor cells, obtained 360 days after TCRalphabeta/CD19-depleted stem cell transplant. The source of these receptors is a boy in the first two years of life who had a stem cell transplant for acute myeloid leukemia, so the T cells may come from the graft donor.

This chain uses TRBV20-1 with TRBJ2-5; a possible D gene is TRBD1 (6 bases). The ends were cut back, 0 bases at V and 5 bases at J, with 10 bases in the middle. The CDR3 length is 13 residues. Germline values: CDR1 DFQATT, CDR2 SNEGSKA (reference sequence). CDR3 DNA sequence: TGCAGTGCTAGAGAGGGGGCCGGGGAGACCCAGTACTTC. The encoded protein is CSAREGAGETQYF.

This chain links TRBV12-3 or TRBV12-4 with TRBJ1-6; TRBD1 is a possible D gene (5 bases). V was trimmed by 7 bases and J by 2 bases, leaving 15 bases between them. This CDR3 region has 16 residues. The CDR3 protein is CASTHRGSAYNSPLHF. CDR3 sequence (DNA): TGTGCCAGCACCCACCGGGGCAGTGCCTATAATTCACCCCTCCACTTT.

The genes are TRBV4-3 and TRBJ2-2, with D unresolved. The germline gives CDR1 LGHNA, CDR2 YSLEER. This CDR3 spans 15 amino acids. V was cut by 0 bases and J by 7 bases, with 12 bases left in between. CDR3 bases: TGCGCCAGCAGCCAAGAAGATGGGAACGGCGGGGAGCTGTTTTTT. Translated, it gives CASSQEDGNGGELFF.

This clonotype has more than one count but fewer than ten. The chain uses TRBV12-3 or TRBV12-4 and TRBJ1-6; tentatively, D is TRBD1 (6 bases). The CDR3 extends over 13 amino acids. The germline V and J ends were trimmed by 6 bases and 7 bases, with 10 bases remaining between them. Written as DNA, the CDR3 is TGTGCCAGCAGCTTCAGGGGAAATTCACCCCTCCACTTT. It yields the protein CASSFRGNSPLHF.

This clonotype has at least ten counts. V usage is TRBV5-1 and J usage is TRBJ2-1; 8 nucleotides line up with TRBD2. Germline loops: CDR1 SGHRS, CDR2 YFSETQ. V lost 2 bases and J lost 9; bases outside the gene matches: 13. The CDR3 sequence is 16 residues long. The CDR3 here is CASSFGRRGASSEQFF. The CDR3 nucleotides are TGCGCCAGCAGCTTCGGAAGGCGGGGGGCCTCCAGTGAGCAGTTCTTC.

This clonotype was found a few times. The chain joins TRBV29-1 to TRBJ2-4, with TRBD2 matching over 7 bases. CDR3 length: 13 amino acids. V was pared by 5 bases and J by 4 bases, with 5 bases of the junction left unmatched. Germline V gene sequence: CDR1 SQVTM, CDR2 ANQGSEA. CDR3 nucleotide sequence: TGCAGCGTTTGGTGGGGAGGGAAAAACATTCAGTACTTC. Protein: CSVWWGGKNIQYF. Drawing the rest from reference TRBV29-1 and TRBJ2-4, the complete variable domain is SAVISQKPSRDICQRGTSLTIQCQVDSQVTMMFWYRQQPGQSLTLIATANQGSEATYESGFVIDKFPISRPNLTFSTLTVSNMSPEDSSIYLCSVWWGGKNIQYFGAGTRLSVL.

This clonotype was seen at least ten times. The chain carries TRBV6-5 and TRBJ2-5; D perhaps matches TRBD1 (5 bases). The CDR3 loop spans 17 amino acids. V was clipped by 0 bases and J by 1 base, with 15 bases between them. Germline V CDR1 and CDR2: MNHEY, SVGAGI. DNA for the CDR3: TGTGCCAGCAGTTACTCGATAGGGGCAGGCACCCAAGAGACCCAGTACTTC. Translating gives CASSYSIGAGTQETQYF.

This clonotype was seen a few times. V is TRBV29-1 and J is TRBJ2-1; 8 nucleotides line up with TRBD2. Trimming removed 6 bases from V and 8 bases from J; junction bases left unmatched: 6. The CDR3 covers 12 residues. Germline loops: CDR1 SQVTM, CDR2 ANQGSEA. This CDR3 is CSVGLDRDEQFF. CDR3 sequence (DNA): TGCAGCGTGGGACTAGATCGGGATGAGCAGTTCTTC.

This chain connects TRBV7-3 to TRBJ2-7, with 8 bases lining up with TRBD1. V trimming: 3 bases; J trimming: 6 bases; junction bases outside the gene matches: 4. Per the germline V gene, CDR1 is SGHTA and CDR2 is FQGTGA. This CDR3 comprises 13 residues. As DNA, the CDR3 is TGTGCCAGCAGCTTCGACAGGGGCAGCGAGCAGTACTTC. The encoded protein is CASSFDRGSEQYF.

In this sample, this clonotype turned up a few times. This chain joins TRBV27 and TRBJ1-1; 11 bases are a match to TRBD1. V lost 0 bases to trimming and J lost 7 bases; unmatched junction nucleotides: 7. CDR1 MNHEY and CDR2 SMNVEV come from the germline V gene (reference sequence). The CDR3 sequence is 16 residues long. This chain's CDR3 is CASSLSNPGTGGEAFF. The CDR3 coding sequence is TGTGCCAGCAGTTTATCCAACCCCGGGACAGGGGGTGAAGCTTTCTTT.

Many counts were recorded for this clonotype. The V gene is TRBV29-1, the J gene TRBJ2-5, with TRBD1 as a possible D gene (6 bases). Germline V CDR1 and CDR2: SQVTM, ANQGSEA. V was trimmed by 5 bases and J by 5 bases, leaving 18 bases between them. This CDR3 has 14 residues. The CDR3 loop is CSVIGPQGGETQYF. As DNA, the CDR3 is TGCAGCGTTATAGGACCACAGGGTGGGGAGACCCAGTACTTC.

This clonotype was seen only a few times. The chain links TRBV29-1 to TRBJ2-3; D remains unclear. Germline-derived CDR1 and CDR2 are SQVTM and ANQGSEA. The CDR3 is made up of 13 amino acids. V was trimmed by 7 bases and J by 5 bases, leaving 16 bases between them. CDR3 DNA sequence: TGCAGCGCCGAGGACCGCTCGGGAGATACGCAGTATTTT. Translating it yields CSAEDRSGDTQYF.

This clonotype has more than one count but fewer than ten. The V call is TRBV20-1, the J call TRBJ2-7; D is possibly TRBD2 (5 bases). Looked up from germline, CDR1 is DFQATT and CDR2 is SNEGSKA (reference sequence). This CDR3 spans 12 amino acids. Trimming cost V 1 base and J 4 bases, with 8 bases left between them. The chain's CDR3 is CSARGGRYEQYF. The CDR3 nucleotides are TGCAGTGCTAGAGGAGGGCGGTACGAGCAGTACTTC.

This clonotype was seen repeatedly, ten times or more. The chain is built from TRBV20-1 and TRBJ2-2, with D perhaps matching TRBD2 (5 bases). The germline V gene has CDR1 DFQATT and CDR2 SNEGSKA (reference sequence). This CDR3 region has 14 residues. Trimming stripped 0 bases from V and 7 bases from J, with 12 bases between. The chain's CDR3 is CSARDPGIDGELFF. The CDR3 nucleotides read TGCAGTGCTAGAGATCCCGGGATAGACGGGGAGCTGTTTTTT.

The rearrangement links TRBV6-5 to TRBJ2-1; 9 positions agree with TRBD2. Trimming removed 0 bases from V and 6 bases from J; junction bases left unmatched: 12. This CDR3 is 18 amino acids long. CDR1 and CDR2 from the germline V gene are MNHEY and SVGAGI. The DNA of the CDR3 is TGTGCCAGCAGTTACTCGTACGCGGGGGGGAATGGTTTCAATGAGCAGTTCTTC. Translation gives CASSYSYAGGNGFNEQFF.

In DNA form, the CDR3 reads TGTGCCAGCAGCCACAGGGGACTCCTGGACGAGCAGTACTTC. Protein product: CASSHRGLLDEQYF. The rearrangement joins TRBV27 to TRBJ2-7; D is possibly TRBD1 (7 bases). The germline V and J ends were trimmed by 6 bases and 5 bases, with 17 bases remaining between them. The germline V gene has CDR1 MNHEY and CDR2 SMNVEV (reference sequence). This CDR3 is built from 14 residues.

The CDR3 is CATSDSRGAGRTDTQYF. The CDR3 DNA follows: TGTGCCACCAGTGATTCCCGCGGGGCAGGGCGGACAGATACGCAGTATTTT. The chain carries TRBV24-1 and TRBJ2-3; D is perhaps TRBD2 (6 bases). The CDR3 sequence is 17 residues long. Germline V gene lookup returns CDR1 KGHDR and CDR2 SFDVKD. V shed 2 bases and J shed 3 bases, with 17 bases lying between them.

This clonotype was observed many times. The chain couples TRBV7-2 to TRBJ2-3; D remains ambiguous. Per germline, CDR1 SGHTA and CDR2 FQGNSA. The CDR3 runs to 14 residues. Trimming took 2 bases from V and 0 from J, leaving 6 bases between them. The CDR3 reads CASSLYTSTDTQYF. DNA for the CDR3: TGTGCCAGCAGCTTATACACTAGCACAGATACGCAGTATTTT.

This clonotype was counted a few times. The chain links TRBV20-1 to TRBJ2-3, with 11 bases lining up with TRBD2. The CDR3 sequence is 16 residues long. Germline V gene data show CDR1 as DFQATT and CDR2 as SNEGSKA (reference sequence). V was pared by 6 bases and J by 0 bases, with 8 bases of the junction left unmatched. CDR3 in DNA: TGCAGTGCCTTAGCGGGGGGGTTATCTAGCACAGATACGCAGTATTTT. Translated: CSALAGGLSSTDTQYF.

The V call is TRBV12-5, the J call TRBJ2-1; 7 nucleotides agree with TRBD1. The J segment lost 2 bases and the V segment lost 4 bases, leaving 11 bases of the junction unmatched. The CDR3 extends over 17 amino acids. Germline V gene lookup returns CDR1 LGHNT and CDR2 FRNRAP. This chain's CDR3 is CASGSLWETGPYNEQFF. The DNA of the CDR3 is TGTGCTAGTGGTTCTTTATGGGAGACAGGGCCCTACAATGAGCAGTTCTTC.

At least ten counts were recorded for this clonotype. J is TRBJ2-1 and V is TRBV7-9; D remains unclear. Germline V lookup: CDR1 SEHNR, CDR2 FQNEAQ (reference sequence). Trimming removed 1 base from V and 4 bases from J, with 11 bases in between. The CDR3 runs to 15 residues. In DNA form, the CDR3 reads TGTGCCAGCAGCTTAGAGTTCGACGGGTACAATGAGCAGTTCTTC. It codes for CASSLEFDGYNEQFF.

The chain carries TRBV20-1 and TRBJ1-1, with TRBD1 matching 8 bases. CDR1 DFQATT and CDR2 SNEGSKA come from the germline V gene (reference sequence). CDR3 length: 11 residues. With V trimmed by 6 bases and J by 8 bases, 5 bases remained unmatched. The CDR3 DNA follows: TGCAGTGCCCGACAGGGGACCGAAGCTTTCTTT. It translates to CSARQGTEAFF.

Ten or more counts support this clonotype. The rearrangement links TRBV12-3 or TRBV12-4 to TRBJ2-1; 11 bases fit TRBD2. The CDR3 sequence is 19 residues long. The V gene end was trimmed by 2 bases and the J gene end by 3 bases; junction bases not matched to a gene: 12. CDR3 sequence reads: CASSLSRLAGGSGYNEQFF. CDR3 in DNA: TGTGCCAGCAGTTTAAGTCGGCTAGCGGGGGGCTCAGGCTACAATGAGCAGTTCTTC.

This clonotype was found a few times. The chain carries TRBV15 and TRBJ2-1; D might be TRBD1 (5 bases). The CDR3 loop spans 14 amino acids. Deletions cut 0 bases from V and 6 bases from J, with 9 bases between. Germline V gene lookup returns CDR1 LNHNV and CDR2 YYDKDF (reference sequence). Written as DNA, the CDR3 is TGTGCCACCAGCAGAGATGTGGACACCAATGAGCAGTTCTTC. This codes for CATSRDVDTNEQFF.

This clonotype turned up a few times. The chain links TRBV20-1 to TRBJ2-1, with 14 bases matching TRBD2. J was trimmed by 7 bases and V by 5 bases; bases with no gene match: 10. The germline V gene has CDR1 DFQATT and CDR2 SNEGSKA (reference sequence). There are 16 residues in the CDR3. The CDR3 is CSASADRLAGGNEQFF. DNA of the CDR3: TGCAGTGCTTCGGCAGACCGACTAGCGGGGGGGAATGAGCAGTTCTTC.

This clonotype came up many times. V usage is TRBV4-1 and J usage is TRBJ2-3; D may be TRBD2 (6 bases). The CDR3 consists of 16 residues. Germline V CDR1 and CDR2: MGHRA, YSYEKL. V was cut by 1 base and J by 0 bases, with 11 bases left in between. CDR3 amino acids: CASSQGRGPSTDTQYF. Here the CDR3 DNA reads TGCGCCAGCAGCCAAGGGCGGGGACCTAGCACAGATACGCAGTATTTT.

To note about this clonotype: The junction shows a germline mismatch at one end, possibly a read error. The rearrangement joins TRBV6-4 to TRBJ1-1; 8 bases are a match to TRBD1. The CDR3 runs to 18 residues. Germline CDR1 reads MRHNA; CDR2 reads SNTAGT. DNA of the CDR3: TGTGCCTGCAGTTCCCCTTCGGACAGGGCCCCTGTGAACACTGAAGCTTTCTTT. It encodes CACSSPSDRAPVNTEAFF.

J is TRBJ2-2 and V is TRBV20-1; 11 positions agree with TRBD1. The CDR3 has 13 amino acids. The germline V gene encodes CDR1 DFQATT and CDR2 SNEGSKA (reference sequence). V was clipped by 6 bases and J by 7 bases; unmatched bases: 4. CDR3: CSARTGGHGELFF. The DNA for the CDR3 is TGCAGTGCGCGGACAGGGGGCCACGGGGAGCTGTTTTTT.

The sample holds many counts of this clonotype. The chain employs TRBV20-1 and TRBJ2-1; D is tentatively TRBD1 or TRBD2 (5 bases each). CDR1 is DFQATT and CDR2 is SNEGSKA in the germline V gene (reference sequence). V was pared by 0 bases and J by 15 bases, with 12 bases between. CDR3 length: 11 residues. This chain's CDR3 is CSAREGENLFF. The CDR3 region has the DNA TGCAGTGCTAGAGAGGGGGAGAACCTGTTCTTC.